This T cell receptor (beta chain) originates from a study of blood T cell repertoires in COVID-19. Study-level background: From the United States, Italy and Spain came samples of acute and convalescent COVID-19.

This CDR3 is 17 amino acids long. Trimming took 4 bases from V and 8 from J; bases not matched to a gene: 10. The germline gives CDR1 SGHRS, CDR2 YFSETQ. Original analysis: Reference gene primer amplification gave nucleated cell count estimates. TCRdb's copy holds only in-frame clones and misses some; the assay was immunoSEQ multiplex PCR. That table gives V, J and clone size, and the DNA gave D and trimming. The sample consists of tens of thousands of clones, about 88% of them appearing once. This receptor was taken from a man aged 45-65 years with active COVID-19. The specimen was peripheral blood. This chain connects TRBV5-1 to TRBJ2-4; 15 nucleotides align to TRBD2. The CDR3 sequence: CASSPTGLAGGNDIQYF. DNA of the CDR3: TGCGCCAGCAGCCCGACGGGACTAGCGGGGGGTAACGACATTCAGTACTTC.